Sequencing of this TCR beta chain was carried out in a study of T cell responses to AZD1222 COVID-19 vaccine. Findings and caveats of the study: At baseline, seropositivity was found in only a handful of AZD1222 recipients. Dominant at 160-218 and 743-854, vaccine-associated CD4 TCRs also spanned spike. The donor cohort was predominantly white British with a female majority, and clonal diversity may have been underestimated.

Turning to this clone: Its specificity is unknown.

Repertoires were generated with immunoSEQ multiplex PCR, while TCRdb's copy carries only in-frame clones and drops some. The repertoire holds about 110,000 clones, with around nine tenths as singletons. Timing groups of about 4 and about 12 weeks for second doses were pooled. The CDR3 covers 13 residues. The V gene lost 0 bases and the J gene lost 8 bases, with 11 bases spanning the gap. Germline CDR1 is GTSNPN and CDR2 is SVGIG (reference sequence). The material was peripheral blood, obtained 28 days after the second AZD1222 dose. The J gene is TRBJ1-5, the V gene TRBV30, with a weak D call TRBD1 (5 bases). The source of this sequence is an adult who received the AZD1222 COVID-19 vaccine. The CDR3 nucleotides read TGTGCCTGGAGTGTAGCCGGACACAAGCCCCAGCATTTT. Translating it yields CAWSVAGHKPQHF.